These 18 T cell receptor beta chains originate from one sample sequenced in a study of T cells in Graves' hyperthyroidism and ophthalmopathy. Amplification of TCR beta CDR3 regions used RNA as the template. The study used the HTBI primer set for a first-round RT-PCR of the TCR CDR3. TCRdb fed the multiplex PCR reads into MiXCR, producing one record per CDR3 protein. Found here are fewer than 400,000 distinct CDR3 sequences, about an eighth of them singletons; the top ten hold around 27%. Sequencing input: blood. The receptors come from a man between 45 and 60 years old with Graves' ophthalmopathy.

Notes on this clonotype: This may be a read error: a much more frequent sequence differs by one nucleotide. The chain combines TRBV28 with TRBJ2-7; no firm D call. The J call could be wrong; TRBJ2-1 is a better fit for the DNA end. Germline loops: CDR1 MDHEN, CDR2 SYDVKM. This CDR3 is 12 amino acids long. The DNA of the CDR3 is TGTGCCACCACGGGCACAACCTACGAGCAGTTCTTC. This sequence encodes CATTGTTYEQFF.

This clonotype was recorded many times. The genes are TRBV15 and TRBJ2-1; D might be TRBD2 (6 bases). Germline assignment: CDR1 LNHNV and CDR2 YYDKDF (reference sequence). V dropped 0 bases and J dropped 5 bases, with 11 bases sitting between them. This CDR3 region has 15 residues. CDR3 in DNA: TGTGCCACCAGCAGAGAGAGTGGCGGGAACAATGAGCAGTTCTTC. Residues: CATSRESGGNNEQFF.

This clonotype was observed a handful of times. The V call is TRBV19, the J call TRBJ1-1; no reliable D call. This CDR3 is 12 amino acids long. Germline V gene sequence: CDR1 LNHDA, CDR2 SQIVND (reference sequence). Between the trimmed V and J ends, which lost 3 bases and 2 bases, there was a span of 4 bases. The CDR3 DNA is TGTGCCAGTAGTATCGTAAACACTGAAGCTTTCTTT. Its protein is CASSIVNTEAFF.

This clonotype was detected a few times. The chain combines TRBV6-1 with TRBJ2-7, with D unresolved. Trimming took off 10 bases at V and 2 bases at J, with 15 bases between the two ends. The CDR3 runs 13 residues. Germline assignment: CDR1 MNHNS and CDR2 SASEGT. CDR3 region: CATHGHATYEQYF. The CDR3 bases are TGTGCCACCCACGGCCACGCCACCTACGAGCAGTACTTC.

CDR3 loop: CASSIISVAGELFF. Here the CDR3 DNA reads TGTGCCAGCAGCATAATAAGTGTAGCCGGGGAGCTGTTTTTT. This sequence joins TRBV11-3 and TRBJ2-2; D not certain. Germline lookup yields CDR1 SGHNT and CDR2 YENEEA. This CDR3 contains 14 residues. V lost 5 bases to trimming and J lost 6 bases, with 13 bases between them. Full variable domain (remainder filled in from reference TRBV11-3 and TRBJ2-2): EAGVVQSPRYKIIEKKQPVAFWCNPISGHNTLYWYLQNLGQGPELLIRYENEEAVDDSQLPKDRFSAERLKGVDSTLKIQPAELGDSAVYLCASSIISVAGELFFGEGSRLTVL.

This clonotype came up many times. V and J are TRBV7-9 and TRBJ2-7; D unresolved. V shed 4 bases and J shed 3 bases, with 13 bases lying between them. This CDR3 region has 14 residues. Germline assignment: CDR1 SEHNR and CDR2 FQNEAQ (reference sequence). The CDR3 reads CASSSGLSLYEQYF. CDR3 in DNA: TGTGCCAGCAGCTCGGGCCTTTCCCTCTACGAGCAGTACTTC.

This clonotype was seen a few times. This chain uses TRBV6-1 with TRBJ2-5; D remains unclear. V was trimmed by 8 bases and J by 8 bases, leaving 12 bases between them. This CDR3 comprises 11 residues. The V gene's germline CDR1 is MNHNS and CDR2 SASEGT. The CDR3 is CASGHPDTQYF. The CDR3 DNA reads TGTGCCAGCGGCCACCCTGATACCCAGTACTTC.

This clonotype was observed many times. This chain connects TRBV30 to TRBJ1-5, with TRBD1 as a possible D gene (6 bases). V shed 2 bases and J shed 5 bases, with 10 bases lying between them. The V gene's germline CDR1 is GTSNPN and CDR2 SVGIG (reference sequence). This CDR3 region has 13 residues. The CDR3 DNA is TGTGCCTGGAGTACACAGGGTGATCAGCCCCAGCATTTT. Translation gives CAWSTQGDQPQHF.

A few counts support this clonotype. V is TRBV7-9 and J is TRBJ2-5, with D possibly TRBD2 on 5 matching bases. Germline loops: CDR1 SEHNR, CDR2 FQNEAQ (reference sequence). Trimming cost V 8 bases and J 2 bases, with 15 bases left between them. CDR3 size: 14 residues. The CDR3 DNA follows: TGTGCCAGCGGAGGATCAGGCTTACAAGAGACCCAGTACTTC. It translates to CASGGSGLQETQYF.

V is TRBV9 and J is TRBJ2-1, with 7 bases that match TRBD2. V trimming: 0 bases; J trimming: 12 bases; junction bases outside the gene matches: 3. The CDR3 loop spans 12 amino acids. Looked up from germline, CDR1 is SGDLS and CDR2 is YYNGEE. The CDR3, as DNA: TGTGCCAGCAGCGTAGAGGGCGGGAGGCAGTTCTTC. Translation: CASSVEGGRQFF.

This clonotype has ten or more counts. This sequence joins TRBV27 and TRBJ2-7; D might be TRBD2 (6 bases). This CDR3 has 15 residues. V was pared by 5 bases and J by 0 bases, with 14 bases between. In germline, CDR1 is MNHEY, CDR2 SMNVEV (reference sequence). CDR3 amino acids: CASSPLASSSYEQYF. The CDR3 DNA reads TGTGCCAGCAGTCCCCTAGCGTCAAGCTCCTACGAGCAGTACTTC.

The sample holds many counts of this clonotype. The chain uses TRBV5-1 and TRBJ2-2; 8 bases match TRBD2. The V gene end was trimmed by 0 bases and the J gene end by 7 bases; junction bases not matched to a gene: 8. CDR1 is SGHRS and CDR2 is YFSETQ in the germline V gene. This CDR3 contains 16 residues. The CDR3, as DNA: TGCGCCAGCAGCTTGGCCGAGGGACTAGTTGGCGGGGAGCTGTTTTTT. This translates into CASSLAEGLVGGELFF.

This clonotype was seen many times. The chain uses TRBV18 and TRBJ1-3; 8 bases align to TRBD1. V lost 3 bases and J lost 0; bases outside the gene matches: 4. The CDR3 contains 16 residues. Germline loops: CDR1 KGHSH, CDR2 LQKENI. CDR3: CASSPGQVASGNTIYF. CDR3 in DNA: TGTGCCAGCTCACCGGGACAGGTTGCCTCTGGAAACACCATATATTTT.

This clonotype was seen ten or more times. The chain joins TRBV20-1 to TRBJ2-1; TRBD2 matches at 7 bases. Germline CDR1 DFQATT, CDR2 SNEGSKA (reference sequence). The CDR3 contains 15 residues. Germline trimming cut 6 bases from V and 3 bases from J; bases unmatched to any gene: 11. This CDR3 reads CSARRLAENYNEQFF. The CDR3 DNA reads as TGCAGTGCCAGGAGGCTAGCGGAAAACTACAATGAGCAGTTCTTC.

This clonotype was observed at least ten times. The rearrangement links TRBV20-1 to TRBJ2-1; D call uncertain. V shed 5 bases and J shed 2 bases, with 10 bases lying between them. The CDR3 runs to 13 residues. The germline gives CDR1 DFQATT, CDR2 SNEGSKA (reference sequence). The CDR3 nucleotides read TGCAGTGCTGTCATCACTACCTACAATGAGCAGTTCTTC. Translating gives CSAVITTYNEQFF.

This clonotype has more than one count but fewer than ten. The gene calls are TRBV5-1 and TRBJ1-6; D gene ambiguous. The CDR3 totals 15 residues. Trimming took off 4 bases at V and 7 bases at J, with 15 bases between the two ends. Germline CDR1 reads SGHRS; CDR2 reads YFSETQ. The CDR3 bases are TGCGCCAGCAGCATATACTCTACAGAGAATTCACCCCTCCACTTT. It encodes CASSIYSTENSPLHF.

This clonotype was observed a few times. The chain recombines TRBV9 with TRBJ2-3; the D is unclear. V lost 5 bases and J lost 1, with 14 bases in between. The length of the CDR3 is 15 residues. Germline V gene data show CDR1 as SGDLS and CDR2 as YYNGEE. CDR3 nucleotides: TGTGCCAGCAGTTCATCAGCGAGACGCACAGATACGCAGTATTTT. This translates into CASSSSARRTDTQYF. Full variable domain (remainder filled in from reference TRBV9 and TRBJ2-3): DSGVTQTPKHLITATGQRVTLRCSPRSGDLSVYWYQQSLDQGLQFLIQYYNGEERAKGNILERFSAQQFPDLHSELNLSSLELGDSALYFCASSSSARRTDTQYFGPGTRLTVL.

This sequence joins TRBV6-1 and TRBJ2-1; D not certain. Looked up from germline, CDR1 is MNHNS and CDR2 is SASEGT. There are 16 residues in the CDR3. Trimming took 7 bases from V and 2 from J, leaving 18 bases between them. The CDR3 DNA reads as TGTGCCAGCATCACACCTGAGGCTGGCCCCTACAATGAGCAGTTCTTC. Protein product: CASITPEAGPYNEQFF.